This TCR beta chain was identified in a study of blood T cell repertoires in COVID-19. Study overall: Whether acute or convalescent, the COVID-19 samples came from the United States, Italy and Spain.

The CDR3 has 13 amino acids. Germline lookup yields CDR1 MNHEY and CDR2 SVGAGI. The V gene lost 10 bases and the J gene lost 4 bases, with 14 bases spanning the gap. The method was immunoSEQ multiplex PCR; TCRdb's version includes in-frame clones alone and lacks a portion of them. Among over 100,000 clones listed, around 88% were seen once. Sequencing was done on a sample of peripheral blood. The chain has TRBV6-5 and TRBJ1-5; D gene ambiguous. The TCR originated in a man aged 60-69 years with COVID-19, enrolled during active disease. Here the CDR3 DNA reads TGTGCCACCAAAATACTAGGTAATCAGCCCCAGCATTTT. Protein product: CATKILGNQPQHF.